The clone carrying this TCR beta chain was observed a single time. The data were taken from a study of blood T cell repertoires in COVID-19. Study-level information: The United States, Italy and Spain provided the acute and convalescent COVID-19 samples. The cDNA or gDNA used as material had been derived from T cells, B-cell-depleted T cells, or PBMCs.

Looked up from germline, CDR1 is SGHTA and CDR2 is FQGTGA. Trimming left V 1 base short and J 5 bases short, with 15 bases between. The CDR3 is 17 residues long. As processed by the authors: By means of reference gene primer amplification, nucleated cell counts were estimated. TCRdb's table, derived via immunoSEQ multiplex PCR, lists solely in-frame clones and lacks some. That table furnishes V, J and clone size, whereas the DNA furnished D and trimming. The sample records about 120,000 clones, 86% being singletons. The TCR originated in a man aged 35 to 55 with acute or convalescent COVID-19. V gene TRBV7-3 combines with J gene TRBJ1-6, with a possible D match to TRBD1 (5 bases). The sample consisted of peripheral blood. CDR3 DNA: TGTGCCAGCAGCTTAAGGGGCCGATCGGTGAATAATTCACCCCTCCACTTT. Its protein is CASSLRGRSVNNSPLHF.